These 16 T cell receptor beta chains were sequenced from one sample in a study of early T cells in non-severe SARS-CoV-2 infection (dated by TCRdb to the early 2020s). The library relied on 5' RACE. The listed sequencing device is NextSeq 500. The public reads were reprocessed in TCRdb via fastp at Q25 and MiXCR, keeping in-frame beta chains. Rows merge per CDR3 protein into single entries with the most common DNA and genes. The sample includes about 77,000 distinct CDR3 sequences, with over 8.5% observed a single time. The top ten clonotypes cover about 5.3% of the sample. Sequencing input: whole blood. The origin of the receptors is an adult who was a healthcare worker with PCR-confirmed SARS-CoV-2 infection or an uninfected control (not recorded which).

V usage is TRBV5-4 and J usage is TRBJ2-1; D call uncertain. The CDR3 is made up of 15 amino acids. Germline CDR1 is SGHNT and CDR2 is YYREEE (reference sequence). Between the trimmed V and J ends, which lost 0 bases and 3 bases, there was a span of 10 bases. The CDR3 here is CASSLARQDYNEQFF. For the CDR3, the DNA is TGTGCCAGCAGCTTGGCCAGGCAAGACTACAATGAGCAGTTCTTC.

This clonotype was detected many times. This rearrangement joins TRBV28 to TRBJ1-4, with 7 bases matching TRBD1. Germline-derived CDR1 and CDR2 are MDHEN and SYDVKM. The length of the CDR3 is 14 residues. The J segment lost 6 bases and the V segment lost 8 bases, leaving 9 bases of the junction unmatched. In nucleotides, the CDR3 is TGTGCCAGCGCCGAGGGACAGCCAGATGAAAAACTGTTTTTT. It specifies CASAEGQPDEKLFF. The full variable domain, its missing parts supplied by reference TRBV28 and TRBJ1-4, is DVKVTQSSRYLVKRTGEKVFLECVQDMDHENMFWYRQDPGLGLRLIYFSYDVKMKEKGDIPEGYSVSREKKERFSLILESASTNQTSMYLCASAEGQPDEKLFFGSGTQLSVL.

This clonotype appeared many times. The chain employs TRBV10-3 and TRBJ2-7; 9 nucleotides line up with TRBD2. V lost 6 bases and J lost 7; bases outside the gene matches: 13. This CDR3 comprises 15 residues. The germline gives CDR1 ENHRY, CDR2 SYGVKD. CDR3 residues: CAISASGREGGEQYF. The CDR3 DNA sequence: TGTGCCATCAGCGCCTCGGGGCGGGAGGGCGGAGAGCAGTACTTC.

This clonotype has more than one count but fewer than ten. V is TRBV20-1 and J is TRBJ2-7; a possible D gene is TRBD2 (6 bases). V gave up 3 bases and J gave up 2 bases, with 17 bases separating them. Germline V lookup: CDR1 DFQATT, CDR2 SNEGSKA (reference sequence). The CDR3 length is 15 residues. CDR3 region: CSASLSGTPAYEQYF. CDR3 in DNA: TGCAGTGCTAGTCTTTCCGGGACTCCGGCCTACGAGCAGTACTTC.

The DNA for the CDR3 is TGTGCCACCGACGACCGGGACAGGGGTTGCGAGCAGTACTTC. As protein: CATDDRDRGCEQYF. The V call is TRBV27, the J call TRBJ2-7; 10 bases fit TRBD1. Germline V CDR1 and CDR2: MNHEY, SMNVEV (reference sequence). The length of the CDR3 is 14 residues. The J segment lost 6 bases and the V segment lost 10 bases, leaving 12 bases of the junction unmatched.

This clonotype was detected ten times or more. V and J are TRBV7-2 and TRBJ2-3; tentatively, D is TRBD1 or TRBD2 (5 bases each). The length of the CDR3 is 15 residues. V was shortened by 3 bases and J by 0 bases, with 10 bases between the two germline ends. The germline V gene has CDR1 SGHTA and CDR2 FQGNSA. CDR3 in amino acids: CASSFRDGSTDTQYF. CDR3 DNA: TGTGCCAGCAGCTTCCGGGACGGTAGCACAGATACGCAGTATTTT.

A few counts support this clonotype. The rearrangement links TRBV21-1 to TRBJ1-2. TRBV21-1 is classified as a pseudogene. This CDR3 has 10 residues. In DNA form, the CDR3 reads TGTGCCAGCAGCAAGAATGGCTACACCTTC. As protein: CASSKNGYTF.

This clonotype was observed a few times. The rearrangement joins TRBV11-2 to TRBJ1-6; 9 positions agree with TRBD1. The trim removed 3 bases at V and 7 bases at J, leaving 1 base unmatched. The CDR3 spans 14 residues. In germline, CDR1 is SGHAT, CDR2 FQNNGV. The CDR3 region is CASSLGTGNSPLHF. CDR3 DNA sequence: TGTGCCAGCAGCTTGGGGACAGGGAATTCACCCCTCCACTTT.

The table lists this clonotype with a few counts. The chain uses TRBV5-1 and TRBJ1-3; D uncertain. CDR1 and CDR2 (germline): SGHRS, YFSETQ. Trimming stripped 0 bases from V and 2 bases from J, with 6 bases between. This CDR3 spans 14 amino acids. The CDR3 DNA reads as TGCGCCAGCAGCTTGGTTGGGGCTGGAAACACCATATATTTT. This translates into CASSLVGAGNTIYF.

Only a few counts were recorded for this clonotype. The chain combines TRBV28 with TRBJ2-7, with D tentatively TRBD2 (6 bases). Trimming stripped 5 bases from V and 2 bases from J, with 16 bases between. This CDR3 comprises 15 residues. The germline gives CDR1 MDHEN, CDR2 SYDVKM. CDR3 sequence reads: CASSTLGSGTYEQYF. The CDR3 DNA reads as TGTGCCAGCAGTACCCTTGGTAGCGGAACCTACGAGCAGTACTTC. The whole variable domain, remainder taken from reference TRBV28 and TRBJ2-7, is DVKVTQSSRYLVKRTGEKVFLECVQDMDHENMFWYRQDPGLGLRLIYFSYDVKMKEKGDIPEGYSVSREKKERFSLILESASTNQTSMYLCASSTLGSGTYEQYFGPGTRLTVT.

This clonotype was counted ten times or more. V and J are TRBV7-2 and TRBJ2-3, with a tentative D call TRBD2 (5 bases). CDR1 is SGHTA, CDR2 FQGNSA, per germline. The CDR3 has 13 residues. V was trimmed by 5 bases and J by 3 bases, leaving 9 bases between them. The CDR3 reads CASSGLRTDTQYF. CDR3 DNA: TGTGCCAGCAGCGGACTCAGGACAGATACGCAGTATTTT.

There are many counts of this clonotype. The chain recombines TRBV6-1 with TRBJ2-1, with 7 positions matching TRBD1. Trimming removed 4 bases from V and 9 bases from J; junction bases left unmatched: 9. The CDR3 has 14 amino acids. CDR1 and CDR2 (germline): MNHNS, SASEGT. The CDR3 DNA is TGTGCCAGCAGTGTTCTCCAGGGGGTTGGTGAGCAGTTCTTC. Translated, it gives CASSVLQGVGEQFF.

This clonotype has more than one count but fewer than ten. This chain joins TRBV9 and TRBJ1-5; D is ambiguous. The V end was cut by 1 base, the J end by 0 bases, with 8 bases between. Germline loops: CDR1 SGDLS, CDR2 YYNGEE. This CDR3 has 15 amino acids. CDR3 nucleotide sequence: TGTGCCAGCAGCGTAAGTGGGTATAGCAATCAGCCCCAGCATTTT. Protein product: CASSVSGYSNQPQHF.

The chain couples TRBV3-1 to TRBJ2-4; D uncertain. V lost 4 bases, J lost 10 bases, and 17 bases lay in between. This CDR3 is 14 amino acids long. Germline V gives CDR1 LGHDT, CDR2 YNNKEL (reference sequence). The CDR3 loop reads CASSPKVSAQIQYF. The CDR3 DNA reads TGTGCCAGCAGCCCGAAGGTCAGCGCCCAGATTCAGTACTTC.

At least ten counts were recorded for this clonotype. The chain joins TRBV20-1 to TRBJ2-6; D might be TRBD2 (7 bases). Trimming pared 6 bases from V and 3 bases from J, leaving 15 bases between. The CDR3 is made up of 15 amino acids. Germline assignment: CDR1 DFQATT and CDR2 SNEGSKA (reference sequence). The CDR3 protein is CSAQLGGRGANVLTF. The CDR3 coding sequence is TGCAGTGCCCAACTGGGGGGGCGTGGGGCCAACGTCCTGACTTTC.

The chain employs TRBV5-1 and TRBJ1-1, with D maybe TRBD1 (5 bases). The germline V gene encodes CDR1 SGHRS and CDR2 YFSETQ. The V end was cut by 4 bases, the J end by 8 bases, with 12 bases between. There are 12 residues in the CDR3. This chain's CDR3 is CASSEGWGEAFF. The CDR3 bases are TGCGCCAGCAGCGAGGGGTGGGGCGAAGCTTTCTTT.